These 18 T cell receptor beta chains share one sample of origin, sequenced in a study of PD-L1 blockade in urothelial cancer. Data came from immunoSEQ multiplex PCR; TCRdb stores just in-frame clones and leaves some out. The table includes about 43,000 clones, more than 70% detected once. The time point was: pretreatment peripheral blood. The sample consisted of PBMCs, taken around atezolizumab (anti-PD-L1) treatment. The receptor set was obtained from a man in his sixties with urothelial cancer.

The genes are TRBV14 and TRBJ1-2, with D tentatively TRBD1 (5 bases). The CDR3 contains 13 residues. V was trimmed by 1 base and J by 4 bases, leaving 7 bases between them. From germline, CDR1 is SGHDN and CDR2 FVKESK. The CDR3: CASSQGQSYGYTF. The CDR3 DNA reads as TGTGCCAGCAGCCAAGGACAGTCCTATGGCTACACCTTC.

This sequence joins TRBV6-1 and TRBJ1-1; D gene unclear. The V end lost 7 bases, the J end lost 1 base, and 10 bases lay between the germline ends. The CDR3 covers 13 residues. Looked up from germline, CDR1 is MNHNS and CDR2 is SASEGT. CDR3 region: CASKLGGNTEAFF. CDR3 coding DNA: TGTGCCAGCAAGCTTGGTGGGAACACTGAAGCTTTCTTT.

V is TRBV30 and J is TRBJ1-1, with 7 bases lining up with TRBD1. The CDR3 contains 15 residues. Per germline, CDR1 GTSNPN and CDR2 SVGIG (reference sequence). J lost 5 bases, V lost 1 base, and 10 bases had no gene match. As DNA, the CDR3 is TGTGCCTGGAGTGAGGGGACAGTTCTAGGAACTGAAGCTTTCTTT. It translates to CAWSEGTVLGTEAFF.

The J gene is TRBJ2-7, the V gene TRBV29-1, with 7 bases identical to TRBD2. The CDR3 has 14 residues. The germline V gene has CDR1 SQVTM and CDR2 ANQGSEA. Germline trimming cut 4 bases from V and 0 bases from J; bases unmatched to any gene: 6. The CDR3 DNA follows: TGCAGCGTTGCAGCGGGGATAAGCTCCTACGAGCAGTACTTC. It translates to CSVAAGISSYEQYF.

This chain connects TRBV2 to TRBJ2-7; D possibly corresponds to TRBD2 (5 bases). The germline gives CDR1 SNHLY, CDR2 FYNNEI. The CDR3 consists of 14 residues. V lost 4 bases and J 2 bases, leaving 12 bases between the germline ends. The chain's CDR3 is CASSVGAATYEQYF. CDR3 DNA sequence: TGTGCCAGCAGTGTAGGAGCGGCTACCTACGAGCAGTACTTC.

The chain links TRBV5-4 to TRBJ2-7, with 7 bases matching TRBD1. CDR3 length equals 15 residues. From germline, CDR1 is SGHNT and CDR2 YYREEE (reference sequence). Trimming removed 4 bases from V and 0 bases from J; junction bases left unmatched: 7. CDR3 amino acids: CASSRDSLSSYEQYF. The DNA for the CDR3 is TGTGCCAGCAGCCGGGACAGCCTCAGCTCCTACGAGCAGTACTTC.

The chain has TRBV6-6 and TRBJ2-7; no clear D. Germline V gene sequence: CDR1 MNHNY, CDR2 SVGAGI (reference sequence). V lost 0 bases and J 6 bases, leaving 6 bases between the germline ends. This CDR3 region has 12 residues. This CDR3 is CASSYSSGEQYF. The DNA of the CDR3 is TGTGCCAGCAGTTACTCGAGTGGCGAGCAGTACTTC.

The chain carries TRBV27 and TRBJ1-3; D is ambiguous. V gave up 8 bases and J gave up 0 bases, with 11 bases separating them. CDR1 is MNHEY and CDR2 is SMNVEV in the germline V gene (reference sequence). This CDR3 has 14 residues. Written as DNA, the CDR3 is TGTGCCAGCGCCCGACGGAGCTCTGGAAACACCATATATTTT. It yields the protein CASARRSSGNTIYF.

The V gene is TRBV10-2, the J gene TRBJ1-1; 7 bases match TRBD1. Trimming took 8 bases from V and 1 from J; bases not matched to a gene: 10. This CDR3 comprises 15 residues. CDR1 and CDR2 (germline): WSHSY, SAAADI. This CDR3 is CASVGTEGTNTEAFF. In DNA, the CDR3 is TGCGCCAGCGTCGGGACAGAGGGGACGAACACTGAAGCTTTCTTT.

The gene calls are TRBV13 and TRBJ2-7; 9 bases match TRBD1. This CDR3 region has 14 residues. Germline CDR1 reads PRHDT; CDR2 reads FYEKMQ (reference sequence). Trimming cost V 4 bases and J 5 bases; bases outside gene matches: 6. CDR3 sequence reads: CASSYPGQGDEQYF. The CDR3 DNA follows: TGTGCCAGCAGCTACCCGGGACAGGGCGACGAGCAGTACTTC.

The J gene is TRBJ1-1, the V gene TRBV11-2, with D possibly TRBD1 on 5 matching bases. Germline V gene lookup returns CDR1 SGHAT and CDR2 FQNNGV. V lost 3 bases, J lost 1 base, and 9 bases lay in between. The CDR3 extends over 14 amino acids. The CDR3 DNA reads as TGTGCCAGCAGCTTTCAGGGTTGGAACACTGAAGCTTTCTTT. Amino acid sequence: CASSFQGWNTEAFF.

The chain links TRBV7-9 to TRBJ1-3; the D is unclear. This CDR3 contains 14 residues. Per the germline V gene, CDR1 is SEHNR and CDR2 is FQNEAQ (reference sequence). Trimming shortened V by 5 bases and J by 0 bases, and 8 bases separated the two germline ends. CDR3 bases: TGTGCCAGCAGCCCTGGCATCTCTGGAAACACCATATATTTT. Protein sequence: CASSPGISGNTIYF.

CDR3 nucleotide sequence: TGTGCCAGCAGGGGACAGACGAACACTGAAGCTTTCTTT. Encoded protein: CASRGQTNTEAFF. The V call is TRBV6-1, the J call TRBJ1-1; 7 bases fit TRBD1. J lost 1 base, V lost 6 bases, and 2 bases had no gene match. The CDR3 totals 13 residues. The germline gives CDR1 MNHNS, CDR2 SASEGT.

This clone was seen a few times. This chain connects TRBV25-1 to TRBJ1-2; D possibly corresponds to TRBD1 (5 bases). The CDR3 is 13 amino acids. Germline-derived CDR1 and CDR2 are MGHDK and SYGVNS. V lost 6 bases, J lost 8 bases, and 16 bases lay in between. This CDR3 is CASRMGLMGGYTF. DNA for the CDR3: TGTGCCAGCAGGATGGGACTTATGGGGGGCTACACCTTC.

The V gene is TRBV4-1, the J gene TRBJ1-1; TRBD1 matches 7 bases. The germline V gene has CDR1 MGHRA and CDR2 YSYEKL. Losses at the gene ends were 1 base for V and 1 base for J; bases not matched to a gene: 6. CDR3 length: 16 amino acids. The CDR3 loop reads CASSQVSGQWNTEAFF. Written as DNA, the CDR3 is TGCGCCAGCAGCCAAGTCTCGGGACAGTGGAACACTGAAGCTTTCTTT.

The chain joins TRBV28 to TRBJ1-3; 8 positions agree with TRBD1. The CDR3 is 15 residues long. Per germline, CDR1 MDHEN and CDR2 SYDVKM. V lost 0 bases and J lost 6; bases outside the gene matches: 4. CDR3 protein: CASSLWAGGENTIYF. The CDR3 DNA sequence: TGTGCCAGCAGTTTATGGGCAGGGGGCGAAAACACCATATATTTT.

The chain links TRBV2 to TRBJ2-5; the D gene is possibly TRBD1 (6 bases). Germline assignment: CDR1 SNHLY and CDR2 FYNNEI. CDR3 length: 13 amino acids. Deletions cut 3 bases from V and 5 bases from J, with 10 bases between. In nucleotides, the CDR3 is TGTGCCAGCAGTGAGCAGGGGATCGAGACCCAGTACTTC. Translated, it gives CASSEQGIETQYF.

The gene calls are TRBV27 and TRBJ2-1; 14 bases agree with TRBD2. V shed 8 bases, J shed 10 bases, and the junction held 13 bases outside the gene matches. The CDR3 sequence is 16 residues long. Germline V gives CDR1 MNHEY, CDR2 SMNVEV (reference sequence). CDR3 in amino acids: CASCGRGLAGVGEQFF. The CDR3 coding sequence is TGTGCCAGCTGCGGAAGGGGACTAGCGGGAGTTGGGGAGCAGTTCTTC.